This TCR beta chain was observed in a study of early T cells in non-severe SARS-CoV-2 infection. Study-wide background: Chains were unpaired, as sequencing was done on bulk RNA from unsorted whole blood.

Individual cDNA molecules were tagged with unique molecular identifiers, the study reported. Each CDR3 protein is one row after TCRdb ran MiXCR on the 5' RACE reads. Here the sample spans about 49,000 distinct CDR3 sequences, roughly an eighth being singletons. V shed 0 bases, J shed 2 bases, and the junction held 4 bases outside the gene matches. The germline V gene encodes CDR1 SGDLS and CDR2 YYNGEE. The CDR3 is 15 amino acids. On this clonotype: Its target is unknown.

Study results and caveats: CD4 and private specificities were missed by VDJdb matching, which favored anti-spike CD8 responses.

This clonotype was sampled from an adult who was a healthcare worker with PCR-confirmed SARS-CoV-2 infection or an uninfected control (not recorded which). The V gene is TRBV9, the J gene TRBJ2-7, with 8 positions matching TRBD1. Material: whole blood, obtained at baseline. The CDR3: CASSVGQGATYEQYF. CDR3 sequence (DNA): TGTGCCAGCAGCGTAGGGCAGGGGGCCACCTACGAGCAGTACTTC.